This T cell receptor beta chain is from a study of cytomegalovirus exposure and HLA in healthy donors. The study's findings and limits: Some segments of the V type, notably TRBV6-2 and TRBV6-3, were excluded as indistinguishable.

The PCR employed 60 Vbeta primers together with 13 Jbeta primers. Repertoires were generated with immunoSEQ multiplex PCR, while TCRdb's copy carries only in-frame clones and drops some. Of 100,000 or so clones in the sample, 60% to 85% are singletons; the top ten hold 1.3%. Donors showed nominal health when sampled, although they likely had unrecorded immune exposures. In regard to this clone: What it recognizes is unknown.

Trimming cost V 8 bases and J 0 bases; bases outside gene matches: 7. The germline gives CDR1 SNHLY, CDR2 FYNNEI. This CDR3 spans 14 amino acids. The sequencing input was PBMCs. This sequence joins TRBV2 and TRBJ2-7; 7 bases map to TRBD1. The sequence was collected from a man in his forties in good health and CMV-seronegative. The CDR3 DNA sequence: TGTGCCAGCGGGACACAGGGGCGCTCCTACGAGCAGTACTTC. This sequence encodes CASGTQGRSYEQYF.